This T cell receptor beta chain emerged from a study of vaccination effects on CD4 cells after COVID-19. Sequenced by immunoSEQ multiplex PCR; TCRdb stores in-frame clones only, minus some. The sample includes roughly 45,000 clones, under 80% seen only once; the top ten take about 30%. ViraFEST assay sequencing came after antigen-specific CD4+ T cells were expanded with viral peptide pools. At the end of over 8 days of culture, CD4+ T cells were isolated. The individual was infected with SARS-CoV-2 between March and December 2020, as confirmed by PCR. IL-2 at 9 to 10 IU/ml and peptides at about 9.2 ug/ml were added to cultured PBMC, around 2 million per well. In the cultures, half the medium was exchanged for IL-2 medium on days 3 and 7. The germline V gene encodes CDR1 MNHEY and CDR2 SMNVEV (reference sequence). V was shortened by 1 base and J by 8 bases, with 14 bases between the two germline ends. CDR3 length equals 14 residues.

Details on this clone: Its antigen is not known.

Material: CD4+ T cells from PBMCs cultured with a peptide pool, obtained before COVID-19 vaccination. The chain recombines TRBV27 with TRBJ1-2; D gene ambiguous. The clonotype was recovered from a human donor who had a prior SARS-CoV-2 infection. This CDR3 is CASSLFARSGGYTF. The DNA for the CDR3 is TGTGCCAGCAGTTTATTTGCACGGTCGGGCGGCTACACCTTC.